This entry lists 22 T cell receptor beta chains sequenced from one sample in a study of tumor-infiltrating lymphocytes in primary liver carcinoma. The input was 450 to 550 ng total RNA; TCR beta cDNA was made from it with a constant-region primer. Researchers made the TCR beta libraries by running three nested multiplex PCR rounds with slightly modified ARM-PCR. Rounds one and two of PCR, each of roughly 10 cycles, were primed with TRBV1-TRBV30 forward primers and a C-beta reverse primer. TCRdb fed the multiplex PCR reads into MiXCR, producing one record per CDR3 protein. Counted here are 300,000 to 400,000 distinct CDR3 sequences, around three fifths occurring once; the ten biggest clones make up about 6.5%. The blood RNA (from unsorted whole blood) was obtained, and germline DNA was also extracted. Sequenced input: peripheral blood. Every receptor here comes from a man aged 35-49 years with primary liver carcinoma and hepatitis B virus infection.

CDR3 protein: CAWSFVINFPATNEKLFF. CDR3 bases: TGTGCCTGGAGTTTTGTAATCAATTTTCCCGCAACTAATGAAAAACTGTTTTTT. The rearrangement links TRBV30 to TRBJ1-4; D is unresolved. The V gene lost 2 bases and the J gene lost 0 bases, with 19 bases spanning the gap. This CDR3 has 18 residues. Germline loops: CDR1 GTSNPN, CDR2 SVGIG (reference sequence).

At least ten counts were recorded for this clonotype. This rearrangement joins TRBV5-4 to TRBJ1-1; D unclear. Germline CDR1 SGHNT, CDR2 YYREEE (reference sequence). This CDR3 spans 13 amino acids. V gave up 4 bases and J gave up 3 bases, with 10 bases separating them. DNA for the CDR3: TGTGCCAGCAGCAGACCGTCCGACACTGAAGCTTTCTTT. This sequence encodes CASSRPSDTEAFF.

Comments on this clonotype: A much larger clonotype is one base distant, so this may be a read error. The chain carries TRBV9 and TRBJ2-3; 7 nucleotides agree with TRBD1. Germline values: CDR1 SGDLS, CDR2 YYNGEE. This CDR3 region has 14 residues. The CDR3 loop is CTSSVAYRGDTQYF. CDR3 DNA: TGTACCAGCAGCGTAGCATACAGGGGAGATACGCAGTATTTT.

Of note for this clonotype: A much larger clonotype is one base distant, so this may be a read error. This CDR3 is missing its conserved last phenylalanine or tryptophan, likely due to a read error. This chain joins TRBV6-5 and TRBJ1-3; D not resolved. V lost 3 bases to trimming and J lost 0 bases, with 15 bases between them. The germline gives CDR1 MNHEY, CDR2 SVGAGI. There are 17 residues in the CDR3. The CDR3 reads CASSYKRTGVSGNTIYL. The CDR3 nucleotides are TGTGCCAGCAGTTATAAAAGGACCGGTGTCTCTGGAAACACCATATATCTT.

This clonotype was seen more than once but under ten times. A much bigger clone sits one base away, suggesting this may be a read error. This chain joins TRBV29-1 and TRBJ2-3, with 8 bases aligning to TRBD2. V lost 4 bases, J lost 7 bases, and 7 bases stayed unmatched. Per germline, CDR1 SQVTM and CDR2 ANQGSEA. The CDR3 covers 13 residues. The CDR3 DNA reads TGCAGCGTTGGGACTAGCCGGCGGAATACGCAGTATTTT. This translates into CSVGTSRRNTQYF.

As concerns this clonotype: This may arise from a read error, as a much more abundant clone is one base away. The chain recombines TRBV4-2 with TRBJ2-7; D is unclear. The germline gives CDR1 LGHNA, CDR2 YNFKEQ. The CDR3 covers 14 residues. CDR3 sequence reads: CVSSQGVGSYEQYF. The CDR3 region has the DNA TGTGTCAGCAGCCAAGGCGTAGGTTCCTACGAGCAGTACTTC.

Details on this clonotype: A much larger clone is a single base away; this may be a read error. The CDR3 coding sequence is TGTGCTAGTGGGGACAGAACGGAAGGAACCAGGGAGCTGTTTTTT. Protein product: CASGDRTEGTRELFF. The chain couples TRBV12-5 to TRBJ2-2; D is possibly TRBD1 (6 bases). There are 15 residues in the CDR3. With 6 bases removed from V and 9 bases from J, the gap between germline ends came to 20 bases. Per germline, CDR1 LGHNT and CDR2 FRNRAP.

The CDR3 DNA reads as TGCGCCAGCAGCCCCGGAGGTAGGGAGAAAGAGACCCAGTACTTC. Translating it yields CASSPGGREKETQYF. V gene TRBV5-1 combines with J gene TRBJ2-5; possibly TRBD2 for D (5 bases). Germline V gene data show CDR1 as SGHRS and CDR2 as YFSETQ. Trimming left V 4 bases short and J 3 bases short, with 16 bases between. The CDR3 loop spans 15 amino acids. Full variable domain (outside the CDR3, taken from reference TRBV5-1 and TRBJ2-5): KAGVTQTPRYLIKTRGQQVTLSCSPISGHRSVSWYQQTPGQGLQFLFEYFSETQRNKGNFPGRFSGRQFSNSRSEMNVSTLELGDSALYLCASSPGGREKETQYFGPGTRLLVL.

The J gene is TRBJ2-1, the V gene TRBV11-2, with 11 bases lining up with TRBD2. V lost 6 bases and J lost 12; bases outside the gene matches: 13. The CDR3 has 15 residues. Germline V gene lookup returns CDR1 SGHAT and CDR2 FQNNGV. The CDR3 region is CASSRTSGPYNGQFF. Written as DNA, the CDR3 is TGTGCCAGCAGTAGGACTAGCGGGCCTTACAACGGGCAGTTCTTC.

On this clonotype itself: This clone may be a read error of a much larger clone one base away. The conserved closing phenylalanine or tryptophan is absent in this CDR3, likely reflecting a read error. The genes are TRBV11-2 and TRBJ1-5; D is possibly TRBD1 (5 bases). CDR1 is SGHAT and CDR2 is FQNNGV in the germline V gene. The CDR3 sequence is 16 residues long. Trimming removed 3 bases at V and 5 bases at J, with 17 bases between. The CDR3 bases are TGTGCCAGCAGCTTGTGGGCAGGGCAGGAGTATCAGCCCCAGCATTCT. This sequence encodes CASSLWAGQEYQPQHS.

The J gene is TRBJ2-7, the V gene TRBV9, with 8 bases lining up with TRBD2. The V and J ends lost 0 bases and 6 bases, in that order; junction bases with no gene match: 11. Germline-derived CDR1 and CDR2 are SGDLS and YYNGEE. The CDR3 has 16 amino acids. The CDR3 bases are TGTGCCAGCAGCGTAGGAATTCGAGCGGGAGATACCGAGCAGTACTTC. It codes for CASSVGIRAGDTEQYF. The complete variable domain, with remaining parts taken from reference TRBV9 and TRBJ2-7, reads DSGVTQTPKHLITATGQRVTLRCSPRSGDLSVYWYQQSLDQGLQFLIQYYNGEERAKGNILERFSAQQFPDLHSELNLSSLELGDSALYFCASSVGIRAGDTEQYFGPGTRLTVT.

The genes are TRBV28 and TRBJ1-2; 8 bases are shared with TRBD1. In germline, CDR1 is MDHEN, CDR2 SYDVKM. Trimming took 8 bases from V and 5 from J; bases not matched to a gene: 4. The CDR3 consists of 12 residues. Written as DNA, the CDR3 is TGTGCCAGCGGCAGGGGGCCGTATGGCTACACCTTC. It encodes CASGRGPYGYTF.

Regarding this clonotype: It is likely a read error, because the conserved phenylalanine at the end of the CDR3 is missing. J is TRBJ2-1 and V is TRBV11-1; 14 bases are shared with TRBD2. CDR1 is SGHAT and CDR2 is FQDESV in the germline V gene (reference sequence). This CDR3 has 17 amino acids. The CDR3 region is CACSTGLAGGAYNEQFI. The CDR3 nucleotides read TGTGCCTGCAGCACTGGACTAGCGGGAGGAGCATACAATGAGCAGTTCATC.

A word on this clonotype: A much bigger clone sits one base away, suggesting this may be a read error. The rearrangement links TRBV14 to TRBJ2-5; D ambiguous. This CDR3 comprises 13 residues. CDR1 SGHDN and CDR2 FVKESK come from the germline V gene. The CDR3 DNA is TGTGCCAGCAGCGTCCGGCCTCAAGAGACCCAGCACTTC. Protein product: CASSVRPQETQHF.

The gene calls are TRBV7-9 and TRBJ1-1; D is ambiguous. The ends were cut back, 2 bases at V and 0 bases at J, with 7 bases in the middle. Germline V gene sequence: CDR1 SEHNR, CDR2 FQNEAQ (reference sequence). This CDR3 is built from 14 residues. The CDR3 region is CASSLSSMNTEAFF. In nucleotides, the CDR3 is TGTGCCAGCAGCTTAAGCAGCATGAACACTGAAGCTTTCTTT.

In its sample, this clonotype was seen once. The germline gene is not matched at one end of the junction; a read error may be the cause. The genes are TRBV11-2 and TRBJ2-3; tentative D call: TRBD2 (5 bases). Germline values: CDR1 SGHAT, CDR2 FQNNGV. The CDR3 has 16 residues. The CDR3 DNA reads TGCGCCAGCAGCCTAGCACCGACGCCTGGCACAGATACGCAGTATTTT. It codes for CASSLAPTPGTDTQYF.

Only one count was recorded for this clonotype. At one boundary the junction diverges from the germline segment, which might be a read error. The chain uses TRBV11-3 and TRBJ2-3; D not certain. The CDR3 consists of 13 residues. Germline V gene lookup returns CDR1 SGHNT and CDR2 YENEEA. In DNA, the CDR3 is TGTGTCAGCAGCTTAGACCGCACAGATACGCAATATTTT. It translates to CVSSLDRTDTQYF.

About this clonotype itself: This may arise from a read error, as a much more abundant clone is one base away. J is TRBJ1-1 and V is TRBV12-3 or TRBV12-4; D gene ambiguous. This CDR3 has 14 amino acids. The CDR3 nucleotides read TGTTCCAGCAGTTTGATAGGGCTGAACACTGAAGCTTTCTTT. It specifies CSSSLIGLNTEAFF.

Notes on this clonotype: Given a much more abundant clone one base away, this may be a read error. The CDR3 bases are TGTGCCAGCAGTCTTAGGGGACAGGGGTATGGCTACACCTTC. Protein product: CASSLRGQGYGYTF. The J gene is TRBJ1-2, the V gene TRBV12-3 or TRBV12-4, with 10 bases identical to TRBD1. The CDR3 extends over 14 amino acids. Losses at the gene ends were 5 bases for V and 5 bases for J; bases not matched to a gene: 5.

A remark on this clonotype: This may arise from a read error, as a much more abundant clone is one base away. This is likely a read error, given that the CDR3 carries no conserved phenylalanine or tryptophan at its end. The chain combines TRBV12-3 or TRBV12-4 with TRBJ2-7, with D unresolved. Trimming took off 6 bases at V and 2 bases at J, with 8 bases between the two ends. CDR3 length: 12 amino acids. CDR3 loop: CASSPTTYEQYL. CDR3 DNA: TGTGCCAGCAGCCCCACCACCTACGAGCAGTACCTC.

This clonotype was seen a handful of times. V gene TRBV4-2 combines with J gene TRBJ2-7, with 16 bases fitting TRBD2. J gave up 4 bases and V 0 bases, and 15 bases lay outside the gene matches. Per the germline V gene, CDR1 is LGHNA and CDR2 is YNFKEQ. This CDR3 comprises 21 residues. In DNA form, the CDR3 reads TGTGCCAGCAGCCAAGATCTTATCCTCGGGACTAGCGGGAGGGCCATGTACGAGCAGTACTTC. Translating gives CASSQDLILGTSGRAMYEQYF.

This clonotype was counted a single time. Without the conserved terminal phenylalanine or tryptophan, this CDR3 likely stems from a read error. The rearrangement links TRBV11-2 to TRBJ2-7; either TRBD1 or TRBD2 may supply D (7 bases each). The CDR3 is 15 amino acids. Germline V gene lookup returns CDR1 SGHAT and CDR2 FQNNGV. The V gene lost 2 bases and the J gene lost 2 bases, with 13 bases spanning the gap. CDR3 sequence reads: CASSLQRDSTYEQYS. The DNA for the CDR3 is TGTGCCAGCAGCTTACAGCGGGACAGTACCTACGAGCAGTACTCC.